This T cell receptor beta chain emerged from a study of blood T cell repertoires in COVID-19. About the study: Some COVID-19 samples were acute and others convalescent; all came from the United States, Italy and Spain.

Measured with immunoSEQ multiplex PCR; TCRdb has only the in-frame clones, and not every one. The data hold under 200,000 clones, with about 85% observed a single time. Trimming shortened V by 1 base and J by 2 bases, and 14 bases separated the two germline ends. The CDR3 extends over 17 amino acids. Germline V gene data show CDR1 as LNHNV and CDR2 as YYDKDF (reference sequence). Sequencing used peripheral blood. The sequence was collected from a woman of 80 years or more with acute or convalescent COVID-19. The rearrangement links TRBV15 to TRBJ2-2; the D gene is possibly TRBD1 (6 bases). CDR3 protein: CATSRAIRQANTGELFF. The CDR3 DNA is TGTGCCACCAGCAGAGCGATTCGACAGGCCAACACCGGGGAGCTGTTTTTT.